Presented here are 10 T cell receptor beta chains from one specimen sequenced in a study of cytomegalovirus exposure and HLA in healthy donors. This PCR relied on a set of 60 Vbeta primers and 13 Jbeta primers. Method: immunoSEQ multiplex PCR; TCRdb's copy keeps in-frame clones and lacks some. The sample has under 200,000 clones; around 79% are singletons. The sequenced sample was PBMCs. These receptor sequences come from a woman between 40 and 55 years old in good health and CMV-seronegative.

The chain couples TRBV29-1 to TRBJ2-3, with a weak D call TRBD2 (6 bases). Germline CDR1 reads SQVTM; CDR2 reads ANQGSEA. V was cut by 3 bases and J by 5 bases, with 12 bases left in between. The CDR3 extends over 13 amino acids. For the CDR3, the DNA is TGCAGCGTTGAGCGGGGTAAAATAGATACGCAGTATTTT. Amino acids: CSVERGKIDTQYF.

The chain carries TRBV4-1 and TRBJ2-3; 8 bases are shared with TRBD2. Germline V gives CDR1 MGHRA, CDR2 YSYEKL. J was trimmed by 1 base and V by 1 base; bases with no gene match: 4. This CDR3 has 16 residues. CDR3 amino acids: CASSQVTLAGTDTQYF. CDR3 DNA sequence: TGCGCCAGCAGCCAAGTTACACTAGCGGGCACAGATACGCAGTATTTT.

The rearrangement links TRBV9 to TRBJ2-7; TRBD1 aligns across 11 bases. The CDR3 loop spans 16 amino acids. Germline lookup yields CDR1 SGDLS and CDR2 YYNGEE. The J segment lost 9 bases and the V segment lost 4 bases, leaving 15 bases of the junction unmatched. CDR3 coding DNA: TGTGCCAGCAGCCCTAGGGACAGGGGGTATTTAGGTTCGCAGTACTTC. The encoded protein is CASSPRDRGYLGSQYF. Drawing the rest from reference TRBV9 and TRBJ2-7, the complete variable domain is DSGVTQTPKHLITATGQRVTLRCSPRSGDLSVYWYQQSLDQGLQFLIQYYNGEERAKGNILERFSAQQFPDLHSELNLSSLELGDSALYFCASSPRDRGYLGSQYFGPGTRLTVT.

This clone occurred a few times. CDR3 region: CASSLQEAGLVGYTF. CDR3 in DNA: TGTGCCAGCAGCTTACAAGAGGCAGGGCTCGTTGGCTACACCTTC. The chain recombines TRBV11-2 with TRBJ1-2; weak D call: TRBD1 (5 bases). V dropped 2 bases and J dropped 7 bases, with 17 bases sitting between them. This CDR3 is built from 15 residues. Germline CDR1 reads SGHAT; CDR2 reads FQNNGV.

A few counts support this clone. The chain joins TRBV6-1 to TRBJ1-1; no reliable D call. This CDR3 is 14 amino acids long. Germline CDR1 MNHNS, CDR2 SASEGT. Trimming pared 6 bases from V and 1 base from J, leaving 12 bases between. CDR3 coding DNA: TGTGCCAGCAGCCGCATGCGGGGGAACACTGAAGCTTTCTTT. Translating it yields CASSRMRGNTEAFF.

The rearrangement uses TRBV6-5 and TRBJ1-5; TRBD1 agrees at 7 bases. J lost 2 bases, V lost 0 bases, and 1 base had no gene match. Per germline, CDR1 MNHEY and CDR2 SVGAGI. The CDR3 sequence is 15 residues long. CDR3: CASSYSGGGNQPQHF. The CDR3 nucleotides read TGTGCCAGCAGTTACTCAGGGGGCGGCAATCAGCCCCAGCATTTT.

A few counts support this clone. The gene calls are TRBV5-6 and TRBJ1-1; tentative D call: TRBD1 (6 bases). Trimming shortened V by 4 bases and J by 0 bases, and 13 bases separated the two germline ends. This CDR3 has 15 residues. CDR1 and CDR2 (germline): SGHDT, YYEEEE. Here the CDR3 DNA reads TGTGCCAGCAGCATATCAGACAGGATGAACACTGAAGCTTTCTTT. Translated, it gives CASSISDRMNTEAFF.

The chain joins TRBV4-1 to TRBJ1-2; D possibly corresponds to TRBD1 (5 bases). The ends were cut back, 1 base at V and 8 bases at J, with 29 bases in the middle. The CDR3 consists of 19 residues. CDR1 MGHRA and CDR2 YSYEKL come from the germline V gene. CDR3 DNA: TGCGCCAGCAGCCAAGGCCCGCGGAGACAGCGGGATCCGCGAAGAGGCTACACCTTC. Translating gives CASSQGPRRQRDPRRGYTF.

Worth noting for this clone: This same CDR3 is encoded by further DNA sequences in the sample. The chain couples TRBV5-1 to TRBJ1-2, with D maybe TRBD1 (6 bases). The germline CDR1 and CDR2 sequences are SGHRS and YFSETQ. V gave up 4 bases and J gave up 7 bases, with 11 bases separating them. The CDR3 extends over 12 amino acids. The CDR3 DNA reads TGCGCCAGCAGCCTACAGGGCTCTGGCTACACCTTC. Its protein product is CASSLQGSGYTF. Using reference TRBV5-1 and TRBJ1-2 for the parts outside the CDR3, the full variable domain is KAGVTQTPRYLIKTRGQQVTLSCSPISGHRSVSWYQQTPGQGLQFLFEYFSETQRNKGNFPGRFSGRQFSNSRSEMNVSTLELGDSALYLCASSLQGSGYTFGSGTRLTVV.

The chain couples TRBV4-1 to TRBJ1-5, with 12 bases fitting TRBD1. This CDR3 has 18 amino acids. V shed 2 bases and J 2 bases; nucleotides not matched to a gene: 7. CDR1 is MGHRA, CDR2 YSYEKL, per germline. CDR3 in DNA: TGCGCCAGCAGCCAAACGGGACAGGGGGCGATGGGCAATCAGCCCCAGCATTTT. This gives the protein CASSQTGQGAMGNQPQHF.